This T cell receptor beta chain stems from a study of T cell changes during pregnancy in multiple sclerosis. The CDR3 extends over 16 amino acids. Germline-derived CDR1 and CDR2 are SGHRS and YFSETQ. The junction had 6 bases not matched to a gene; V was cut back by 0 bases and J by 0 bases. This clone was seen only once. Assay used: immunoSEQ multiplex PCR; TCRdb lists only in-frame clones, some missing. The table records some 75,000 clones, over 90% of them present only once. This receptor was taken from a female donor with multiple sclerosis, enrolled in a pregnancy study. The sample was peripheral blood, taken in the second trimester of pregnancy. This chain connects TRBV5-1 to TRBJ2-7; TRBD2 agrees at 7 bases. In DNA form, the CDR3 reads TGCGCCAGCAGCTTGGTAGTTCCTAGCGGCTCCTACGAGCAGTACTTC. Translating gives CASSLVVPSGSYEQYF.